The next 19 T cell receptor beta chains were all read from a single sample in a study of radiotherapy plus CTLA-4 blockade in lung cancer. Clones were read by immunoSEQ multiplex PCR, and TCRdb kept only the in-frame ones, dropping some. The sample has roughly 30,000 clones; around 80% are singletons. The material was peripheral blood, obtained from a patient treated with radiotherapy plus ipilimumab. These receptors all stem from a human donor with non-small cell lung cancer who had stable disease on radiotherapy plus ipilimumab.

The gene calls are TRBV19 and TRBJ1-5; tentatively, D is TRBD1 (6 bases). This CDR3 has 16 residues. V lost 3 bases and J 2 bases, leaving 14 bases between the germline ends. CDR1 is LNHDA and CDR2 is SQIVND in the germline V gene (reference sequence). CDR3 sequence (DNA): TGTGCCAGTAGTATCCGTGGGGGCGCGGGCAATCAGCCCCAGCATTTT. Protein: CASSIRGGAGNQPQHF.

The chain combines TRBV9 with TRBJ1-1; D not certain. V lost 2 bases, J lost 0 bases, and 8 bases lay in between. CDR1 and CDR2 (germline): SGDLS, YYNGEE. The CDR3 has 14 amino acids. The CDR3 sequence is CASSVSALNTEAFF. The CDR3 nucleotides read TGTGCCAGCAGCGTTTCAGCCTTGAACACTGAAGCTTTCTTT.

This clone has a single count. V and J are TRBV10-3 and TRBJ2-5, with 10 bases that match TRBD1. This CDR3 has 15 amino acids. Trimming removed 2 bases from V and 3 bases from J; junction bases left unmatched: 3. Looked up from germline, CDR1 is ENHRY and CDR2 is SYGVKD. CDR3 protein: CAISELGTGEETQYF. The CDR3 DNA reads TGTGCCATCAGTGAGCTAGGGACAGGGGAAGAGACCCAGTACTTC.

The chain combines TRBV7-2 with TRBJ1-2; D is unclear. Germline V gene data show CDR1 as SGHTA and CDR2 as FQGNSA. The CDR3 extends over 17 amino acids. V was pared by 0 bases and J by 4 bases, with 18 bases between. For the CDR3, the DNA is TGTGCCAGCAGCTTAGCCCCCCAAGTAGGGCTGATCTATGGCTACACCTTC. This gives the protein CASSLAPQVGLIYGYTF.

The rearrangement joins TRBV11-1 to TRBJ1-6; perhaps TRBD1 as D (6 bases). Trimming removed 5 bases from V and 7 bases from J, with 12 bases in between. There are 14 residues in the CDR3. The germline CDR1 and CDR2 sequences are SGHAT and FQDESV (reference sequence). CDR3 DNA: TGTGCCAGCAGCCGACAGGAAAAGAATTCACCCCTCCACTTT. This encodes CASSRQEKNSPLHF.

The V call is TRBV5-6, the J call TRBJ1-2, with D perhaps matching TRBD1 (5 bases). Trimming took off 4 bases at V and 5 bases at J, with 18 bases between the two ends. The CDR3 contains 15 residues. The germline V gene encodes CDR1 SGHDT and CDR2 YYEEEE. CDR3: CASSPTALGGYGYTF. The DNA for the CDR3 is TGTGCCAGCAGCCCTACAGCGCTTGGGGGGTATGGCTACACCTTC.

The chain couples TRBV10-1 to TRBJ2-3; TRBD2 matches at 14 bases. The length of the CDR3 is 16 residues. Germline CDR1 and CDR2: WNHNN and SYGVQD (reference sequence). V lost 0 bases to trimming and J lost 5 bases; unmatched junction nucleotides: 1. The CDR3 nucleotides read TGCGCCAGCAGTGAGTCTGGGACTAGCGGGGGAGATACGCAGTATTTT. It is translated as CASSESGTSGGDTQYF.

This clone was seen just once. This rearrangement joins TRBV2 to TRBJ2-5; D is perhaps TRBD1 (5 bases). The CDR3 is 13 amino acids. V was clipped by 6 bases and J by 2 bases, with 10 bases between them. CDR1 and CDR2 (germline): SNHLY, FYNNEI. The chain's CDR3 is CASRRDSQETQYF. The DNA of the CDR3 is TGTGCCAGCAGACGTGACAGTCAAGAGACCCAGTACTTC.

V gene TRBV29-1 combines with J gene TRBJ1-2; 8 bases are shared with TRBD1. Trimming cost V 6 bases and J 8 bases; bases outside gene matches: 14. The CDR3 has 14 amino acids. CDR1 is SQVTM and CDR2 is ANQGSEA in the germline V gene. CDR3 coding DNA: TGCAGCGTCGTGGGTCCAGGGACAGGCACGGGCTACACCTTC. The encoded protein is CSVVGPGTGTGYTF. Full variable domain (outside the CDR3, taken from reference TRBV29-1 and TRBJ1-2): SAVISQKPSRDICQRGTSLTIQCQVDSQVTMMFWYRQQPGQSLTLIATANQGSEATYESGFVIDKFPISRPNLTFSTLTVSNMSPEDSSIYLCSVVGPGTGTGYTFGSGTRLTVV.

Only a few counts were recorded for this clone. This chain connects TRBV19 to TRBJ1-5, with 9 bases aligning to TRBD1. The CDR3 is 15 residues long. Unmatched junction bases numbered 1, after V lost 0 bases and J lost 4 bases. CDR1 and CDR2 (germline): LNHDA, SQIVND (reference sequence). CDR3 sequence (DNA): TGTGCCAGTAGTATAGAGGGGACAGGGAATCAGCCCCAGCATTTT. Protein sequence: CASSIEGTGNQPQHF.

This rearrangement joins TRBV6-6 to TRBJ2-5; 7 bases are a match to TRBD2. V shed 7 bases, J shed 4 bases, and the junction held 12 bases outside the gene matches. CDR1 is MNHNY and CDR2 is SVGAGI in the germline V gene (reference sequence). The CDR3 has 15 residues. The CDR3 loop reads CASTQTSVRGETQYF. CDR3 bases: TGTGCCAGCACCCAAACTAGCGTTAGGGGAGAGACCCAGTACTTC.

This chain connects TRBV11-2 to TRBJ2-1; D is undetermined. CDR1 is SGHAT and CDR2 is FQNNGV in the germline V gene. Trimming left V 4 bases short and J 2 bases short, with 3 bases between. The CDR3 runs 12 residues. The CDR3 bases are TGTGCCAGCAGCTCAGCCTACAATGAGCAGTTCTTC. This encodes CASSSAYNEQFF.

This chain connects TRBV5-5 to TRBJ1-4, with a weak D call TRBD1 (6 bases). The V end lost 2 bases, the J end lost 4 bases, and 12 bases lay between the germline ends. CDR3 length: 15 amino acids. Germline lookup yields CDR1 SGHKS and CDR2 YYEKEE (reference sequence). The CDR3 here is CASSFQQGINEKLFF. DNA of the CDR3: TGTGCCAGCAGCTTCCAACAGGGCATTAATGAAAAACTGTTTTTT.

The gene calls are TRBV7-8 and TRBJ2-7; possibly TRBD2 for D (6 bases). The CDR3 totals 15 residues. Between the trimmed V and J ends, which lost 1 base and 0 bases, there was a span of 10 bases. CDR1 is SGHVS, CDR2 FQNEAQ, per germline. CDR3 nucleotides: TGTGCCAGCAGCTTAGGGGACGGGAGCTCCTACGAGCAGTACTTC. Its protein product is CASSLGDGSSYEQYF.

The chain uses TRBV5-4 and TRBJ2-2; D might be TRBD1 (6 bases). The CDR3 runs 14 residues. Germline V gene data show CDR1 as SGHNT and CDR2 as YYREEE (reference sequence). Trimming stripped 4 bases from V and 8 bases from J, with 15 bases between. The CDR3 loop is CASSRQDRPGELFF. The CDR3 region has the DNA TGTGCCAGCAGCCGACAGGACCGTCCAGGGGAGCTGTTTTTT.

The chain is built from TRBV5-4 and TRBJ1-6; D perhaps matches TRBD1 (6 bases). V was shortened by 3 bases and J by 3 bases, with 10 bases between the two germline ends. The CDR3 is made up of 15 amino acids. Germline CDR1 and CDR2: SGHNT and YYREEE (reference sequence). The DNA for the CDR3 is TGTGCCAGCAGCTCAGAGACAGGCTATAATTCACCCCTCCACTTT. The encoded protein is CASSSETGYNSPLHF.

The CDR3 DNA follows: TGTGCCAGCGGACATCTGAACAGGGCCCCCGGTTATCAGCCCCAGCATTTT. Its translation: CASGHLNRAPGYQPQHF. The gene calls are TRBV27 and TRBJ1-5; D perhaps matches TRBD1 (6 bases). From germline, CDR1 is MNHEY and CDR2 SMNVEV (reference sequence). V lost 8 bases to trimming and J lost 5 bases, with 25 bases between them. The CDR3 is 17 amino acids.

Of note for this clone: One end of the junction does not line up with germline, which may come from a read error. In nucleotides, the CDR3 is TGCGCCAGCAGTCAAGGACAGAGCACTAACTATGGCTACACCTTC. As protein: CASSQGQSTNYGYTF. The chain combines TRBV4-3 with TRBJ1-2; possible D gene TRBD1, 6 bases. The V gene's germline CDR1 is LGHNA and CDR2 YSLEER. This CDR3 contains 15 residues.

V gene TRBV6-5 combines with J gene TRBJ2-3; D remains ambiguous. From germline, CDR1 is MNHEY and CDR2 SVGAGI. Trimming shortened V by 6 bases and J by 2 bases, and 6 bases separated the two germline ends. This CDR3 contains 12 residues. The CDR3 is CASSQDTDTQYF. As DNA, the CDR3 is TGTGCCAGCAGCCAAGACACAGATACGCAGTATTTT.